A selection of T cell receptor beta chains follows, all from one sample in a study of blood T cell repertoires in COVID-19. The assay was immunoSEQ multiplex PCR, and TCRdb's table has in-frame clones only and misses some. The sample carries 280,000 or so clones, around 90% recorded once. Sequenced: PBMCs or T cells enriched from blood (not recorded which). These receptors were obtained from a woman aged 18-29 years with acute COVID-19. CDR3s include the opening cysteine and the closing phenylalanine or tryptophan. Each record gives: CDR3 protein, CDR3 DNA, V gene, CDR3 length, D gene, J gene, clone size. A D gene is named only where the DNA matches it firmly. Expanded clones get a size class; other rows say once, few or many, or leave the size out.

CASSPDSEETQYF | TGTGCCAGTAGCCCGGACAGCGAAGAGACCCAGTACTTC | TRBV19 | 13 | - | TRBJ2-5 | -
CASSLRSSGSLETQYF | TGTGCCAGCAGCTTAAGGTCGAGCGGGAGTCTCGAGACCCAGTACTTC | TRBV7-6 | 16 | TRBD2 | TRBJ2-5 | -
CASSQGLAGIRGNIQYF | TGTGCCAGCAGCCAGGGACTAGCGGGAATCAGGGGAAACATTCAGTACTTC | TRBV11-2 | 17 | TRBD2 | TRBJ2-4 | -
CACQKRELRHEQYF | TGTGCCTGCCAGAAGCGGGAGTTAAGGCACGAGCAGTACTTC | TRBV30 | 14 | TRBD2 | TRBJ2-7 | -
CASSRTGSNQPQHF | TGTGCCAGCAGTCGGACAGGGAGCAATCAGCCCCAGCATTTT | TRBV2 | 14 | TRBD1 | TRBJ1-5 | -
CASRKIAGAPPYEQYF | TGTGCCAGCAGAAAAATAGCGGGAGCCCCCCCCTACGAGCAGTACTTC | TRBV11-2 | 16 | TRBD2 | TRBJ2-7 | -
CASSQDPLADYNEQFF | TGCGCCAGCAGCCAAGATCCGCTAGCGGATTACAATGAGCAGTTCTTC | TRBV4-1 | 16 | TRBD2 | TRBJ2-1 | -
CAISERDRGGNEQFF | TGTGCCATCAGTGAGCGGGACAGGGGGGGGAATGAGCAGTTCTTC | TRBV10-3 | 15 | TRBD1 | TRBJ2-1 | -
CASSFLGGDYGYTF | TGTGCCAGCAGTTTCTTAGGGGGCGACTATGGCTACACCTTC | TRBV28 | 14 | TRBD1 | TRBJ1-2 | -
CASSQGTDTYEQYF | TGTGCCAGCAGCCAGGGGACAGATACCTACGAGCAGTACTTC | TRBV4-2 | 14 | TRBD1 | TRBJ2-7 | -
CASSELAGGNEQFF | TGCGCCAGCAGTGAACTAGCGGGAGGGAATGAGCAGTTCTTC | TRBV10-1 | 14 | TRBD2 | TRBJ2-1 | -
CASSVRPNQPQHF | TGTGCCAGCAGCGTACGTCCCAATCAGCCCCAGCATTTT | TRBV9 | 13 | - | TRBJ1-5 | -
CASSIEGGIGSETQYF | TGTGCCAGTAGTATAGAGGGGGGGATCGGGTCAGAGACCCAGTACTTC | TRBV19 | 16 | TRBD2 | TRBJ2-5 | -
CASSSSGQGLYEQYF | TGCGCCAGCAGCTCATCGGGACAGGGTCTCTACGAGCAGTACTTC | TRBV5-1 | 15 | TRBD1 | TRBJ2-7 | -
CASSQLTGSAFF | TGTGCCAGCAGCCAACTCACGGGGTCCGCTTTCTTT | TRBV3-1/TRBV3-2 | 12 | - | TRBJ1-1 | -
CASSFHRGKLAKNIQYF | TGTGCCAGCAGTTTCCACAGGGGCAAACTAGCCAAAAACATTCAGTACTTC | TRBV28 | 17 | TRBD1 | TRBJ2-4 | -
CATSGPGGEQFF | TGTGCCACCAGCGGACCAGGGGGCGAGCAGTTCTTC | TRBV15 | 12 | TRBD1 | TRBJ2-1 | -
CASSPRPRSENEQYF | TGTGCCAGCTCACCACGTCCTAGATCTGAAAACGAGCAGTACTTC | TRBV18 | 15 | - | TRBJ2-7 | -
CASSRTRTGATRLSYEQYF | TGTGCCAGCAGCCGTACCAGGACAGGGGCCACAAGGCTCTCCTACGAGCAGTACTTC | TRBV7-9 | 19 | TRBD1 | TRBJ2-7 | -
CASSLSGQSYGYTF | TGTGCCAGCAGCCTGTCGGGACAGTCCTATGGCTACACCTTC | TRBV3-1/TRBV3-2 | 14 | TRBD1 | TRBJ1-2 | -
CASSLPGNRGNPYEQYF | TGTGCCAGCAGTTTGCCGGGGAACCGGGGTAACCCCTACGAGCAGTACTTC | TRBV27 | 17 | - | TRBJ2-7 | -
CASSRDRDQPQHF | TGTGCCAGCAGCCGTGACAGGGATCAGCCCCAGCATTTT | TRBV12-3/TRBV12-4 | 13 | TRBD1 | TRBJ1-5 | -
CASSRGPSGTYQPQHF | TGTGCCAGTAGTAGGGGTCCCTCCGGGACATATCAGCCCCAGCATTTT | TRBV19 | 16 | - | TRBJ1-5 | -
CASSRTSGSNNEQFF | TGCGCCAGCAGCCGGACTAGCGGGAGTAACAATGAGCAGTTCTTC | TRBV4-1 | 15 | TRBD2 | TRBJ2-1 | -
CASSPTSPLNTDTQYF | TGTGCCAGCAGCCCTACTAGCCCCCTTAACACAGATACGCAGTATTTT | TRBV5-5 | 16 | - | TRBJ2-3 | once
CASSEVGGRGGYEQYF | TGTGCCAGCAGTGAAGTCGGGGGCAGGGGAGGGTACGAGCAGTACTTC | TRBV2 | 16 | - | TRBJ2-7 | -
CASKDSRYYNEQFF | TGCGCCAGCAAGGACTCCCGATACTACAATGAGCAGTTCTTC | TRBV5-1 | 14 | - | TRBJ2-1 | once
CASSVGVNSGYTF | TGTGCCAGCAGCGTCGGGGTGAACAGCGGTTACACCTTC | TRBV6-5 | 13 | - | TRBJ1-2 | -
CSVEEAVGYTF | TGCAGCGTTGAAGAAGCGGTTGGCTACACCTTC | TRBV29-1 | 11 | - | TRBJ1-2 | -
CASIKLAGEVIGELFF | TGTGCCAGCATTAAACTAGCGGGAGAAGTAATAGGGGAGCTGTTTTTT | TRBV2 | 16 | TRBD2 | TRBJ2-2 | -
CASSYGRLRSYNEQFF | TGTGCCAGCAGTTACGGGAGACTTCGCTCCTACAATGAGCAGTTCTTC | TRBV6-2/TRBV6-3 | 16 | - | TRBJ2-1 | -
CAWKKEHRLSGNTIYF | TGTGCCTGGAAAAAGGAACATAGACTCTCTGGAAACACCATATATTTT | TRBV30 | 16 | - | TRBJ1-3 | -
CASSNRLAAYEQYF | TGTGCCAGCAGCAACCGACTAGCGGCCTACGAGCAGTACTTC | TRBV28 | 14 | TRBD2 | TRBJ2-7 | -
CASSLSGQGTDTQYF | TGTGCCAGCAGCCTATCGGGTCAGGGGACAGATACGCAGTATTTT | TRBV7-9 | 15 | - | TRBJ2-3 | -
CASSDEDNEQFF | TGCGCCAGCAGTGATGAGGACAATGAGCAGTTCTTC | TRBV10-1 | 12 | - | TRBJ2-1 | once
CASSLDGTSGYNEQFF | TGTGCCAGCAGCCTTGACGGGACTAGCGGTTACAATGAGCAGTTCTTC | TRBV4-2 | 16 | TRBD2 | TRBJ2-1 | -
CAWSAQGKVYGYTF | TGTGCCTGGAGTGCCCAGGGTAAAGTCTATGGCTACACCTTC | TRBV30 | 14 | - | TRBJ1-2 | -
CASRQGSSYEQYF | TGTGCCAGCCGACAGGGGAGCTCCTACGAGCAGTACTTC | TRBV27 | 13 | TRBD1 | TRBJ2-7 | -
CASSLTPGGGNQPQHF | TGTGCCAGCAGTTTAACCCCCGGGGGTGGCAATCAGCCCCAGCATTTT | TRBV27 | 16 | - | TRBJ1-5 | -
CASSLITGANTEAFF | TGTGCCAGCAGCTTAATAACAGGGGCGAATACTGAAGCTTTCTTT | TRBV7-2 | 15 | TRBD1 | TRBJ1-1 | -
CASSLGAGASTGELFF | TGTGCCAGCAGCTTAGGAGCGGGAGCGAGCACCGGGGAGCTGTTTTTT | TRBV11-3 | 16 | TRBD2 | TRBJ2-2 | -
CASSPRGLPSYEQYF | TGTGCCAGCTCACCACGAGGTCTTCCCTCCTACGAGCAGTACTTC | TRBV18 | 15 | - | TRBJ2-7 | -
CASSHKQGIGFRGNTEAFF | TGTGCCAGCTCACACAAACAGGGGATAGGCTTCAGGGGGAACACTGAAGCTTTCTTT | TRBV18 | 19 | TRBD1 | TRBJ1-1 | -
CAWSVRRGINSPLHF | TGTGCCTGGAGTGTACGCCGCGGGATTAATTCACCCCTCCACTTT | TRBV30 | 15 | - | TRBJ1-6 | -
CASSANTMANEQYF | TGTGCCAGCAGCGCCAATACTATGGCCAACGAGCAGTACTTC | TRBV7-9 | 14 | - | TRBJ2-7 | once
CAWSPGKANYGYTF | TGTGCCTGGAGTCCGGGAAAAGCTAACTATGGCTACACCTTC | TRBV30 | 14 | - | TRBJ1-2 | -
CAWGTARYNSPLHF | TGTGCCTGGGGGACAGCAAGGTATAATTCACCCCTCCACTTT | TRBV30 | 14 | TRBD1 | TRBJ1-6 | -
CASIGGPGELFF | TGTGCCAGTATCGGGGGTCCCGGGGAGCTGTTTTTT | TRBV19 | 12 | - | TRBJ2-2 | once
CASSLDFGTNTGELFF | TGTGCCAGCAGCTTAGATTTCGGTACGAACACCGGGGAGCTGTTTTTT | TRBV11-3 | 16 | - | TRBJ2-2 | -
CASSYSGATYEQYF | TGTGCCAGCAGTTACTCGGGGGCCACCTACGAGCAGTACTTC | TRBV6-5 | 14 | - | TRBJ2-7 | -
CASSVMQAATGELFF | TGTGCCAGCAGCGTAATGCAGGCCGCCACCGGGGAGCTGTTTTTT | TRBV9 | 15 | - | TRBJ2-2 | -
CASKGQGYNEQFF | TGTGCCAGCAAGGGACAGGGGTACAATGAGCAGTTCTTC | TRBV12-3/TRBV12-4 | 13 | TRBD1 | TRBJ2-1 | -
CASRVPGQGFNEQFF | TGTGCCAGTAGGGTTCCGGGACAGGGATTCAATGAGCAGTTCTTC | TRBV19 | 15 | TRBD1 | TRBJ2-1 | once
CASSLGFGGWRESYNEQFF | TGTGCCAGCAGTTTAGGATTTGGCGGGTGGAGGGAGTCCTACAATGAGCAGTTCTTC | TRBV28 | 19 | - | TRBJ2-1 | -
CAISELAGGIADTQYF | TGTGCCATCAGTGAACTAGCGGGAGGCATCGCAGATACGCAGTATTTT | TRBV10-3 | 16 | TRBD2 | TRBJ2-3 | few
CASSEARAGSLLRSGNTIYF | TGTGCCAGCAGTGAAGCCAGGGCAGGATCCCTTCTCCGCTCTGGAAACACCATATATTTT | TRBV6-1 | 20 | - | TRBJ1-3 | -